This T cell receptor beta chain originates from a study of T-cell reconstitution after alpha-beta-depleted transplantation in children. The sample holds a few counts of this clonotype. The antigen remains unidentified. Study-level results: Recipient T cells and thymic progenitors that survived were the source of the high TCRbeta diversity seen at day 60 in some patients. T-cell counts and diversity at one year following transplant were attributed mainly to newly produced T cells. Several hundred expanded graft clones reportedly supplied alpha-beta T cells about two months after transplant.

Germline V gene data show CDR1 as WNHNN and CDR2 as SYGVQD (reference sequence). The CDR3 consists of 16 residues. The V segment lost 0 bases and the J segment 5 bases; nucleotides outside the gene matches: 6. Molecular barcoding with unique molecular identifiers was used for the TCRbeta library. Via MiXCR, TCRdb re-called the PCR reads, giving one row per CDR3 protein. The sample shows more than 100,000 distinct CDR3 sequences, roughly 23% of them seen only once. This specimen consisted of PBMCs, mostly from graft donor cells, obtained 180 days after TCRalphabeta/CD19-depleted stem cell transplant. The chain uses TRBV10-1 and TRBJ2-1; 8 bases line up with TRBD2. This sequence originates from a male patient aged 2 to 9 who had a stem cell transplant for chronic granulomatous disease, so the T cells may come from the graft donor. Here the CDR3 reads CASSESWLAGNNEQFF. The CDR3 region has the DNA TGCGCCAGCAGTGAGTCTTGGCTAGCGGGTAACAATGAGCAGTTCTTC.